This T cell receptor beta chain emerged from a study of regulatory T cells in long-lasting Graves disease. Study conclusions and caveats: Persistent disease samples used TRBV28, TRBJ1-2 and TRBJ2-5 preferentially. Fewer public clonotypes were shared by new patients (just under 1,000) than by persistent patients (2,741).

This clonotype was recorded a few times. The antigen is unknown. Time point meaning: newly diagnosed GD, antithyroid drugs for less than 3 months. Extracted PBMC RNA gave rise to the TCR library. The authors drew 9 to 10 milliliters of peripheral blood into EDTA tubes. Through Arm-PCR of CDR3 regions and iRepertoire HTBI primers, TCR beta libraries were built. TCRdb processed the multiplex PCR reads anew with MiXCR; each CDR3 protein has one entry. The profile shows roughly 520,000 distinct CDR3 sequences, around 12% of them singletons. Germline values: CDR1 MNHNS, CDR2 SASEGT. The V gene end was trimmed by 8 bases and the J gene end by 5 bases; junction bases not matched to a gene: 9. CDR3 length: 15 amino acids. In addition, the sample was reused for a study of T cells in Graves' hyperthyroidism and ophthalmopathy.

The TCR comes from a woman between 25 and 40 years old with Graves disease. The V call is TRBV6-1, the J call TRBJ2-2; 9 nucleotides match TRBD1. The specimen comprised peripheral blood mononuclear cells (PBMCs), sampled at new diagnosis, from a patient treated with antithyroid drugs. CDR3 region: CASYITGGGTGELFF. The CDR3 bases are TGTGCCAGCTACATAACAGGGGGCGGGACCGGGGAGCTGTTTTTT.